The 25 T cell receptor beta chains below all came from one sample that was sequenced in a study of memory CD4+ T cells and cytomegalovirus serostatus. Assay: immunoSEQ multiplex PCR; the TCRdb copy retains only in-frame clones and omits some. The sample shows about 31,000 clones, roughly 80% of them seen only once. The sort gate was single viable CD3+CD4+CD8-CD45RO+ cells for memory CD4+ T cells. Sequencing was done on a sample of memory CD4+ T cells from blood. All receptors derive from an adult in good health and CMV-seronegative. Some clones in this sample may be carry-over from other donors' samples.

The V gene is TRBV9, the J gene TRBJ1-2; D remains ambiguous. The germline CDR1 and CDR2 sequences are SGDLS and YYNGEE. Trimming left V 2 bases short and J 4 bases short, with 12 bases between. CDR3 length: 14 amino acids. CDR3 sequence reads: CASSVADGLYGYTF. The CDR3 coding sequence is TGTGCCAGCAGCGTTGCAGACGGCCTCTATGGCTACACCTTC.

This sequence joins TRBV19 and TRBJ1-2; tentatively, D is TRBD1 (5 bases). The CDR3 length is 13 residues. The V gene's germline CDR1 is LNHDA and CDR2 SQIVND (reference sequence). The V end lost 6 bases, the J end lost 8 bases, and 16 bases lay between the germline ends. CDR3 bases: TGTGCCAGTAGCCTCCGGGGGGACTGGGGCTACACCTTC. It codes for CASSLRGDWGYTF.

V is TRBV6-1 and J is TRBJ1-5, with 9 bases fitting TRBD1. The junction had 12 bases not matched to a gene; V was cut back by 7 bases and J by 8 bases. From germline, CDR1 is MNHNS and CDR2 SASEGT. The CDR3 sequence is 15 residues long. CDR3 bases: TGTGCCAGCACAAGAGGACAGGGGATCGGGGAGCCCCAGCATTTT. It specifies CASTRGQGIGEPQHF.

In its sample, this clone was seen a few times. The CDR3 here is CAIRGQLNSPLHF. The CDR3 nucleotides are TGTGCCATCAGAGGACAGCTAAATTCACCCCTCCACTTT. This sequence joins TRBV10-3 and TRBJ1-6, with a weak D call TRBD1 (6 bases). Germline V gene lookup returns CDR1 ENHRY and CDR2 SYGVKD. The CDR3 runs to 13 residues. The ends were cut back, 6 bases at V and 7 bases at J, with 10 bases in the middle.

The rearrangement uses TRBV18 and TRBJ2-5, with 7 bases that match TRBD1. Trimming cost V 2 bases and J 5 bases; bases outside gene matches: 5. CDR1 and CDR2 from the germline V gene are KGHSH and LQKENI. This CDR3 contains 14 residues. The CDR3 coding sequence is TGTGCCAGCTCACCAAGGGCAGGGGGTGAGACCCAGTACTTC. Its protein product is CASSPRAGGETQYF.

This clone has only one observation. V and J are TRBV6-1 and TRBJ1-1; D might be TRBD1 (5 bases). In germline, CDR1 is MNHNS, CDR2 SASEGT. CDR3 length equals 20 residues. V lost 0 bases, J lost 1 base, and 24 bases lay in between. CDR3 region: CASSEALAGIANYRNTEAFF. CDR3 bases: TGTGCCAGCAGTGAAGCGCTGGCAGGGATTGCCAACTACCGGAACACTGAAGCTTTCTTT.

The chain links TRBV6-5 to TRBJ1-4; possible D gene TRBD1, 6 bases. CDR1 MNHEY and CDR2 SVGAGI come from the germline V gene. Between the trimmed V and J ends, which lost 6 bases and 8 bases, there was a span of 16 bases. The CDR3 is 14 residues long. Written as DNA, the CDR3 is TGTGCCAGCAGCCTGAGGGACATTACAGAAAAACTGTTTTTT. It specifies CASSLRDITEKLFF.

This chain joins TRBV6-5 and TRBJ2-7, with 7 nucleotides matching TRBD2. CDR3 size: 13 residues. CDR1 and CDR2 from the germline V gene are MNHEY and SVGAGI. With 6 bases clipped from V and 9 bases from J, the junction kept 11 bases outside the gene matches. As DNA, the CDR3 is TGTGCCAGCAGACTAACTAGCGAGGGACGGCAGTACTTC. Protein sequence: CASRLTSEGRQYF.

The CDR3 nucleotides read TGTGCCAGCAGCTATTACGGACAGTTCTACGAGCAGTACTTC. Translated: CASSYYGQFYEQYF. The chain recombines TRBV5-6 with TRBJ2-7; D may be TRBD1 (6 bases). Trimming stripped 3 bases from V and 3 bases from J, with 13 bases between. The CDR3 sequence is 14 residues long. Germline V lookup: CDR1 SGHDT, CDR2 YYEEEE.

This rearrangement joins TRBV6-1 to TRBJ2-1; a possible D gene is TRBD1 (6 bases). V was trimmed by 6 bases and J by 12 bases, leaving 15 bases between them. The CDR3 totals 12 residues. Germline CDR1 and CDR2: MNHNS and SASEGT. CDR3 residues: CASSKNRVGQFF. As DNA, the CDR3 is TGTGCCAGCAGCAAGAACAGGGTAGGGCAGTTCTTC.

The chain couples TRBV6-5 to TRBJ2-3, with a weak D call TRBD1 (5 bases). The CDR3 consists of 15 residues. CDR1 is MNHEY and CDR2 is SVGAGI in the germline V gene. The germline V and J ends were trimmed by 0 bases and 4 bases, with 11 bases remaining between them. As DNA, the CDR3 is TGTGCCAGCAGTTACTCCGGCAGGGTTCCAGATACGCAGTATTTT. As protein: CASSYSGRVPDTQYF.

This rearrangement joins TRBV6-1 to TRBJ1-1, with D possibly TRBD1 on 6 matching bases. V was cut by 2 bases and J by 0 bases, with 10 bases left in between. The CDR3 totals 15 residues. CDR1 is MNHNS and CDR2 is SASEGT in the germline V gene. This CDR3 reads CASSEPRTVNTEAFF. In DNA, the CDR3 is TGTGCCAGCAGTGAACCCCGGACAGTGAACACTGAAGCTTTCTTT.

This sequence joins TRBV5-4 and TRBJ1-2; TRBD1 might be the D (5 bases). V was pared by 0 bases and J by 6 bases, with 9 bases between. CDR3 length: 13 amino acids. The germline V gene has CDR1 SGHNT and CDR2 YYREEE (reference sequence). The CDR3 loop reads CASSLGGVDGYTF. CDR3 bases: TGTGCCAGCAGCTTGGGAGGGGTGGATGGCTACACCTTC.

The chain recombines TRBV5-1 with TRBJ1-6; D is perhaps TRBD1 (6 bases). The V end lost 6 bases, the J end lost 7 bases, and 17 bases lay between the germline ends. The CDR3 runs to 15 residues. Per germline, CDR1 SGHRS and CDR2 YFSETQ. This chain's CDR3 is CASTGQGTGNSPLHF. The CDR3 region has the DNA TGCGCCAGCACGGGGCAGGGGACCGGCAATTCACCCCTCCACTTT.

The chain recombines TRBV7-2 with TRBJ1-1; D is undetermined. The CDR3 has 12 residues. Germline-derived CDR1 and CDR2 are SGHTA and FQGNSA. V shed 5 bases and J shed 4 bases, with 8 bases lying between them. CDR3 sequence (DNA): TGTGCCAGCAGCCCCCTCGGCACTGAAGCTTTCTTT. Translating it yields CASSPLGTEAFF.

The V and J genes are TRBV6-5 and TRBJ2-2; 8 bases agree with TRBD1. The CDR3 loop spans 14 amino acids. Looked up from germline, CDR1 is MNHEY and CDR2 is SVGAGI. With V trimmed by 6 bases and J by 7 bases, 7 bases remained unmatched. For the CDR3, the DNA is TGTGCCAGCAGCTGGACAGGGTTCGACGGGGAGCTGTTTTTT. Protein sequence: CASSWTGFDGELFF.

This CDR3 is CASRRQGNTGELFF. The CDR3 nucleotides are TGTGCCAGCAGAAGACAGGGAAACACCGGGGAGCTGTTTTTT. The chain links TRBV6-5 to TRBJ2-2; TRBD1 matches at 7 bases. Germline V lookup: CDR1 MNHEY, CDR2 SVGAGI. The CDR3 is made up of 14 amino acids. The ends lost 6 bases at V and 2 bases at J; junction bases unmatched: 3.

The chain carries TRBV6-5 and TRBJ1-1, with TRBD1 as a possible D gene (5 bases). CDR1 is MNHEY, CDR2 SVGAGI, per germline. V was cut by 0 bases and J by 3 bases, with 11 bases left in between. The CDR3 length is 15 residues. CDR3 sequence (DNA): TGTGCCAGCAGTTACTCATTCAGGGTGGACACTGAAGCTTTCTTT. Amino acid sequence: CASSYSFRVDTEAFF.

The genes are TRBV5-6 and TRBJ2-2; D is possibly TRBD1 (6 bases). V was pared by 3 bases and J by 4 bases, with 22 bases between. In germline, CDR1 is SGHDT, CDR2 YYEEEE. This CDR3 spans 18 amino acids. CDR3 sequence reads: CASSSDPDPTGSTGELFF. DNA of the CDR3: TGTGCCAGCAGCTCCGACCCCGATCCGACAGGTTCCACCGGGGAGCTGTTTTTT.

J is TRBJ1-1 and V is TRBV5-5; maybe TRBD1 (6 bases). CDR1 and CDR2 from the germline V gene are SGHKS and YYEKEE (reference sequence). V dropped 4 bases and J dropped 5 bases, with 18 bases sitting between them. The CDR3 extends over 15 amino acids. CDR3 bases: TGTGCCAGCAGCCCCGACACTACAGGGTGGACTGAAGCTTTCTTT. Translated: CASSPDTTGWTEAFF. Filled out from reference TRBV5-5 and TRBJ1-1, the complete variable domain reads DAGVTQSPTHLIKTRGQQVTLRCSPISGHKSVSWYQQVLGQGPQFIFQYYEKEERGRGNFPDRFSARQFPNYSSELNVNALLLGDSALYLCASSPDTTGWTEAFFGQGTRLTVV.

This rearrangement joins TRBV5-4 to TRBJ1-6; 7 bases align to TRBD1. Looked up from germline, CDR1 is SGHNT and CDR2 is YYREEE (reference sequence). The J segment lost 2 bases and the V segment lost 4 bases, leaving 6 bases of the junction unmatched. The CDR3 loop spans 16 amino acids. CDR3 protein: CASSTDRSPYNSPLHF. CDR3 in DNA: TGTGCCAGCAGCACGGACAGGTCCCCCTATAATTCACCCCTCCACTTT.

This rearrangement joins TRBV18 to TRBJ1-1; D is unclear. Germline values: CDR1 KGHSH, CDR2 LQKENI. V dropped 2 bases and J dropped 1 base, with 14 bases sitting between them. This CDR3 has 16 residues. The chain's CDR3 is CASSPAMGQTNTEAFF. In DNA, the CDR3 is TGTGCCAGCTCACCAGCTATGGGTCAGACGAACACTGAAGCTTTCTTT.

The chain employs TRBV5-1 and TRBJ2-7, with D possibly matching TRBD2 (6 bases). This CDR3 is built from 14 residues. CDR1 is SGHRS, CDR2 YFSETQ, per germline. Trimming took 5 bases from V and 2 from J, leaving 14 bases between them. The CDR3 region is CASRGGVNAYEQYF. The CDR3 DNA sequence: TGCGCCAGCAGAGGAGGGGTGAATGCCTACGAGCAGTACTTC.

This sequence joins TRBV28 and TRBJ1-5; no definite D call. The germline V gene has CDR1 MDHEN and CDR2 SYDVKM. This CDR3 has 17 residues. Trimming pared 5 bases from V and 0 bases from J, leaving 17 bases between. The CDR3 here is CASSPSRGYGSNQPQHF. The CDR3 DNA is TGTGCCAGCAGTCCGAGCCGGGGATATGGTAGCAATCAGCCCCAGCATTTT.

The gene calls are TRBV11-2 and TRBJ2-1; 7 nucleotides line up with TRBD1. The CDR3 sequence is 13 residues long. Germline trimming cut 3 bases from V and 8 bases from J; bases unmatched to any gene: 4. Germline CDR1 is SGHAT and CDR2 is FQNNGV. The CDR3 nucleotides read TGTGCCAGCAGCTTTAACAGGGGCGATGAGCAGTTCTTC. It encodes CASSFNRGDEQFF.